This T cell receptor (beta chain) was obtained from a study of CD8 T cells in ankylosing spondylitis. A single record per CDR3 protein comes from TCRdb applying MiXCR to the 5' RACE reads. The sample gives approximately 150,000 distinct CDR3 sequences, 25% to 35% of which show up once; 4.5% to 6% is in the top ten. The sample holds a few counts of this clonotype. The antigen remains undetermined. Study-wide results and limits: Characteristic of ankylosing spondylitis blood, it appeared, was a TCR beta motif comprising about eight highly homologous variants.

The sequencing input was synovial fluid, either unsorted or a sorted T cell fraction (not recorded which). The TCR sequence derives from a male donor with ankylosing spondylitis.

CDR3 sequence: CASKDGGELFF. CDR3 coding DNA: TGCGCCAGCAAGGACGGAGGGGAGCTGTTTTTT. This chain links TRBV5-1 with TRBJ2-2, with D unclear. Germline values: CDR1 SGHRS, CDR2 YFSETQ. Trimming shortened V by 6 bases and J by 8 bases, and 8 bases separated the two germline ends. CDR3 size: 11 residues.